The 12 T cell receptor beta chains reported below all come from one sample, sequenced in a study of PD-1 blockade in classical Hodgkin lymphoma. TCRdb's table, derived via immunoSEQ multiplex PCR, lists solely in-frame clones and lacks some. In the table there are about 24,000 clones, more than 75% of which are singletons. Time point described: cycle 4 day 1 (C4D1), after more than five weeks of nivolumab. Every patient was affected by relapse after autologous stem cell transplantation, while exposure to brentuximab vedotin was not uniform. Sequenced material: peripheral blood mononuclear cells (PBMCs), taken before the fourth cycle of nivolumab. These receptors were collected from a human donor with classical Hodgkin lymphoma.

The chain combines TRBV9 with TRBJ1-1; weak D call: TRBD1 (6 bases). The CDR3 contains 15 residues. The ends were cut back, 1 base at V and 2 bases at J, with 12 bases in the middle. The germline V gene has CDR1 SGDLS and CDR2 YYNGEE. The CDR3 loop is CASSVTGYSNTEAFF. In nucleotides, the CDR3 is TGTGCCAGCAGCGTAACAGGGTATTCTAACACTGAAGCTTTCTTT.

The chain uses TRBV18 and TRBJ2-3; D is uncertain. The CDR3 runs 12 residues. V shed 3 bases and J shed 0 bases, with 1 base lying between them. From germline, CDR1 is KGHSH and CDR2 LQKENI. Here the CDR3 DNA reads TGTGCCAGCTCACCGAGCACAGATACGCAGTATTTT. This codes for CASSPSTDTQYF.

The V call is TRBV27, the J call TRBJ2-1; D uncertain. V gave up 6 bases and J gave up 6 bases, with 12 bases separating them. The CDR3 is made up of 13 amino acids. Germline V gene data show CDR1 as MNHEY and CDR2 as SMNVEV (reference sequence). The CDR3 DNA reads as TGTGCCAGCAGCTCAGTTTCTCCCAATGAGCAGTTCTTC. Residues: CASSSVSPNEQFF.

This chain uses TRBV19 with TRBJ2-7; 7 bases line up with TRBD1. The germline gives CDR1 LNHDA, CDR2 SQIVND (reference sequence). Unmatched junction bases numbered 1, after V lost 2 bases and J lost 3 bases. CDR3 size: 13 residues. The CDR3 DNA reads TGTGCCAGTAGTATACCAGGGGGCTACGAGCAGTACTTC. Translating it yields CASSIPGGYEQYF.

This clone was seen only once. The genes are TRBV6-1 and TRBJ2-2; D gene unclear. The V gene's germline CDR1 is MNHNS and CDR2 SASEGT. The length of the CDR3 is 12 residues. Trimming took 10 bases from V and 2 from J, leaving 8 bases between them. Here the CDR3 reads CATDYNTGELFF. The DNA of the CDR3 is TGTGCCACGGATTATAACACCGGGGAGCTGTTTTTT.

The chain combines TRBV21-1 with TRBJ1-5; the D call in the table, TRBD1, was not verified against the DNA. TRBV21-1 is a listed pseudogene. This CDR3 spans 19 amino acids. The CDR3 region has the DNA TGTGCCAGCAGCTTATGGGCAAACAGGGCCCAAGGAGTGGGTCAGCCCCAGCATTTT. Translation gives CASSLWANRAQGVGQPQHF.

In this sample, this clone turned up once. The chain uses TRBV19 and TRBJ2-5; possibly TRBD1 for D (6 bases). Germline values: CDR1 LNHDA, CDR2 SQIVND (reference sequence). CDR3 length: 13 residues. Trimming cost V 5 bases and J 6 bases, with 13 bases left between them. As DNA, the CDR3 is TGTGCCAGTAGTGTACAGGGTTTTCAGACCCAGTACTTC. Translated, it gives CASSVQGFQTQYF.

The chain links TRBV5-1 to TRBJ1-5, with 8 bases aligning to TRBD1. Germline V CDR1 and CDR2: SGHRS, YFSETQ. The CDR3 has 15 amino acids. Germline trimming cut 4 bases from V and 1 base from J; bases unmatched to any gene: 4. CDR3 protein: CASSTRTGSNQPQHF. The CDR3 bases are TGCGCCAGCAGCACCCGGACAGGGAGCAATCAGCCCCAGCATTTT.

This clone was observed a handful of times. V gene TRBV2 combines with J gene TRBJ1-2; D uncertain. Trimming stripped 8 bases from V and 6 bases from J, with 10 bases between. This CDR3 spans 11 amino acids. The germline V gene has CDR1 SNHLY and CDR2 FYNNEI. CDR3 nucleotides: TGTGCCAGCTGGTCACGGGATGGCTACACCTTC. Residues: CASWSRDGYTF.

V and J are TRBV7-9 and TRBJ1-5, with D unresolved. Germline CDR1 reads SEHNR; CDR2 reads FQNEAQ (reference sequence). The V end was cut by 6 bases, the J end by 1 base, with 16 bases between. This CDR3 has 16 amino acids. The CDR3 reads CASSRWTPGSNQPQHF. The CDR3, as DNA: TGTGCCAGCAGTCGATGGACCCCGGGGAGCAATCAGCCCCAGCATTTT.

The chain couples TRBV6-5 to TRBJ1-1, with D possibly being TRBD1 (5 bases). In germline, CDR1 is MNHEY, CDR2 SVGAGI. Trimming took off 2 bases at V and 4 bases at J, with 17 bases between the two ends. This CDR3 has 16 amino acids. This CDR3 is CASSYVGQRGPTEAFF. The CDR3, as DNA: TGTGCCAGCAGTTACGTGGGGCAACGGGGTCCCACTGAAGCTTTCTTT.

The genes are TRBV5-5 and TRBJ2-3; no reliable D call. Germline lookup yields CDR1 SGHKS and CDR2 YYEKEE (reference sequence). V gave up 0 bases and J gave up 2 bases, with 13 bases separating them. This CDR3 contains 16 residues. The CDR3 is CASSLDQPRVTDTQYF. The DNA of the CDR3 is TGTGCCAGCAGCTTGGATCAGCCTCGCGTCACAGATACGCAGTATTTT. Full variable domain (missing parts from reference TRBV5-5 and TRBJ2-3): DAGVTQSPTHLIKTRGQQVTLRCSPISGHKSVSWYQQVLGQGPQFIFQYYEKEERGRGNFPDRFSARQFPNYSSELNVNALLLGDSALYLCASSLDQPRVTDTQYFGPGTRLTVL.